This T cell receptor beta chain was observed in a study of blood T cell repertoires in COVID-19. Overall study: Acute and convalescent COVID-19 samples came from the United States, Italy and Spain. Sources were T cells, B-cell-depleted T cells, or PBMCs; the material itself was cDNA or gDNA.

Authors' methods: Researchers report that nucleated cell counts were estimated from reference gene primer amplification. Profiled with immunoSEQ multiplex PCR; TCRdb holds only in-frame clones, not every one. V and J calls and clone size are as listed in that table; D and trimming were resolved from the DNA. The sample has around 100,000 clones, approximately 80% seen once; the top ten hold nearly 25%. V gave up 1 base and J gave up 4 bases, with 11 bases separating them. The CDR3 runs to 16 residues. The germline gives CDR1 LNHDA, CDR2 SQIVND (reference sequence). There are a few counts of this clone.

This sequence was found in a human donor in a cohort sampled during active COVID-19. Sequences were obtained from peripheral blood. The J gene is TRBJ1-6, the V gene TRBV19; D remains unclear. The CDR3 loop reads CASSIGANHYNSPLHF. The CDR3 DNA reads as TGTGCCAGTAGTATAGGGGCCAACCATTATAATTCACCCCTCCACTTT. Full variable domain (rest looked up from reference TRBV19 and TRBJ1-6): DGGITQSPKYLFRKEGQNVTLSCEQNLNHDAMYWYRQDPGQGLRLIYYSQIVNDFQKGDIAEGYSVSREKKESFPLTVTSAQKNPTAFYLCASSIGANHYNSPLHFGNGTRLTVT.